A single sample gave rise to the 26 T cell receptor beta chains below, sequenced in a study of cytomegalovirus exposure and HLA in healthy donors (dated by TCRdb to the late 2010s). Preparation of the library involved the immunoSEQ multiplex PCR assay. For the multiplex PCR, a mixture combining 60 forward primers for TCR Vbeta segments and 13 reverse primers for TCR Jbeta segments was used. Imported from immuneACCESS, the table was reduced by TCRdb to in-frame sequences with V and J called. These copies leave out some clones; in studies compared against another copy, an unresolved V gene accounts for under half, and the cause of the remainder is not known. The sample records about 160,000 clones, roughly 78% of which are singletons. Of the sample, 7% to 7.5% is held by the ten largest clones. Sequenced input: PBMCs. The receptors were sampled from a man aged 35-49 years in good health and CMV-seropositive.

The gene calls are TRBV6-1 and TRBJ2-1; the D gene is possibly TRBD2 (6 bases). V was pared by 5 bases and J by 12 bases, with 14 bases between. The CDR3 has 12 amino acids. Germline CDR1 reads MNHNS; CDR2 reads SASEGT. DNA of the CDR3: TGTGCCAGCAGTCCCCGGACCGGGGGGCAGTTCTTC. This sequence encodes CASSPRTGGQFF.

This clone appeared once. The chain recombines TRBV14 with TRBJ2-7; 9 nucleotides agree with TRBD1. Germline V lookup: CDR1 SGHDN, CDR2 FVKESK. Trimming took 8 bases from V and 6 from J; bases not matched to a gene: 11. The CDR3 sequence is 14 residues long. The CDR3 spells CASQRGTGRGEQYF. As DNA, the CDR3 is TGTGCCAGCCAAAGGGGGACAGGGAGGGGCGAGCAGTACTTC.

The gene calls are TRBV5-6 and TRBJ2-6; D not certain. V was cut by 4 bases and J by 2 bases, with 7 bases left in between. The CDR3 length is 14 residues. CDR1 is SGHDT, CDR2 YYEEEE, per germline. CDR3 coding DNA: TGTGCCAGCAGCCCTACCCCTGGGGCCAACGTCCTGACTTTC. Protein sequence: CASSPTPGANVLTF.

The rearrangement uses TRBV5-4 and TRBJ2-7, with 7 bases identical to TRBD2. Germline V gene lookup returns CDR1 SGHNT and CDR2 YYREEE (reference sequence). Germline trimming cut 3 bases from V and 1 base from J; bases unmatched to any gene: 10. This CDR3 has 16 residues. In DNA form, the CDR3 reads TGTGCCAGCAGCTGGGGGGGACGCCTCGGATCCTACGAGCAGTACTTC. This codes for CASSWGGRLGSYEQYF.

The rearrangement links TRBV11-2 to TRBJ1-2; no clear D. Germline V gene lookup returns CDR1 SGHAT and CDR2 FQNNGV. V lost 1 base and J 4 bases, leaving 7 bases between the germline ends. This CDR3 contains 13 residues. CDR3 sequence (DNA): TGTGCCAGCAGCTTAGGGCCGCTCTATGGCTACACCTTC. Translation: CASSLGPLYGYTF.

This chain uses TRBV6-1 with TRBJ1-2, with 9 nucleotides matching TRBD1. This CDR3 has 14 residues. V lost 6 bases to trimming and J lost 1 base; unmatched junction nucleotides: 3. The germline V gene encodes CDR1 MNHNS and CDR2 SASEGT. The CDR3 region has the DNA TGTGCCAGCAGAGGACAGGGGATTAACTATGGCTACACCTTC. Translation: CASRGQGINYGYTF.

Only a few counts were recorded for this clone. The chain uses TRBV7-9 and TRBJ1-1; no firm D call. CDR3 length: 11 residues. Trimming took 10 bases from V and 7 from J, leaving 13 bases between them. CDR1 and CDR2 (germline): SEHNR, FQNEAQ (reference sequence). The CDR3 region has the DNA TGTGCCATCATTCTAGACGGTGAAGCTTTCTTT. Protein sequence: CAIILDGEAFF.

In this sample, this clone turned up once. The chain uses TRBV25-1 and TRBJ2-5; TRBD1 matches 9 bases. Per the germline V gene, CDR1 is MGHDK and CDR2 is SYGVNS. After removal of 3 bases from V and 11 bases from J, the junction contained 13 bases not matched to a gene. There are 15 residues in the CDR3. CDR3 residues: CASSDPGQGIEEQYF. The CDR3 nucleotides are TGTGCCAGCAGTGACCCGGGACAGGGAATAGAGGAGCAGTACTTC.

This clone showed up just a few times. The chain is built from TRBV19 and TRBJ1-6; 9 nucleotides align to TRBD1. Trimming at V came to 5 bases and at J to 9 bases, leaving 8 bases not matched to a gene. Per the germline V gene, CDR1 is LNHDA and CDR2 is SQIVND (reference sequence). The CDR3 is 15 amino acids. DNA for the CDR3: TGTGCCAGTAGTTCATTCGGGACAGGGACTTCACCCCTCCACTTT. Translating it yields CASSSFGTGTSPLHF. Full variable domain (rest looked up from reference TRBV19 and TRBJ1-6): DGGITQSPKYLFRKEGQNVTLSCEQNLNHDAMYWYRQDPGQGLRLIYYSQIVNDFQKGDIAEGYSVSREKKESFPLTVTSAQKNPTAFYLCASSSFGTGTSPLHFGNGTRLTVT.

The chain links TRBV4-3 to TRBJ2-7; 8 positions match TRBD2. The ends lost 1 base at V and 5 bases at J; junction bases unmatched: 7. The CDR3 consists of 15 residues. CDR1 LGHNA and CDR2 YSLEER come from the germline V gene. The DNA for the CDR3 is TGCGCCAGCAGCCAAGGTCTAGCGGGTTCGGACGAGCAGTACTTC. It translates to CASSQGLAGSDEQYF.

The rearrangement uses TRBV19 and TRBJ2-3, with TRBD2 matching 9 bases. Germline V CDR1 and CDR2: LNHDA, SQIVND (reference sequence). CDR3 length: 16 residues. V gave up 5 bases and J gave up 4 bases; unmatched junction bases: 10. Here the CDR3 reads CASSYVSRGGPDTQYF. DNA of the CDR3: TGTGCCAGTAGTTATGTATCGCGGGGGGGCCCAGATACGCAGTATTTT. Looking up the rest from reference TRBV19 and TRBJ2-3 gives the full variable domain: DGGITQSPKYLFRKEGQNVTLSCEQNLNHDAMYWYRQDPGQGLRLIYYSQIVNDFQKGDIAEGYSVSREKKESFPLTVTSAQKNPTAFYLCASSYVSRGGPDTQYFGPGTRLTVL.

This clone came up once. The same CDR3 arises from other DNA sequences in this sample as well. V usage is TRBV7-9 and J usage is TRBJ1-1; D ambiguous. The germline V and J ends were trimmed by 1 base and 8 bases, with 8 bases remaining between them. CDR3 length: 12 amino acids. Germline loops: CDR1 SEHNR, CDR2 FQNEAQ (reference sequence). CDR3 bases: TGTGCCAGCAGCTTAGAAGGAGCAGAAGCTTTCTTT. Translating it yields CASSLEGAEAFF.

As to this clone: A junction boundary mismatches the germline segment, possibly from a read error. This chain uses TRBV7-7 with TRBJ2-7; 9 bases agree with TRBD1. CDR1 and CDR2 from the germline V gene are SSHAT and FNYEAQ (reference sequence). The length of the CDR3 is 14 residues. The CDR3 DNA follows: TGTGCTAGCAGCCCGGGACAGGGAACCTACGAGCAGTACTTC. It is translated as CASSPGQGTYEQYF.

This clone was seen a few times. This chain joins TRBV5-1 and TRBJ1-2; 10 bases are a match to TRBD1. The CDR3 covers 16 residues. The germline gives CDR1 SGHRS, CDR2 YFSETQ. Losses at the gene ends were 2 bases for V and 3 bases for J; bases not matched to a gene: 7. The DNA of the CDR3 is TGCGCCAGCAGCTTCAGCGGACAGGGGGTGGACTATGGCTACACCTTC. Translating gives CASSFSGQGVDYGYTF.

The chain recombines TRBV19 with TRBJ1-4; a possible D gene is TRBD1 (5 bases). The length of the CDR3 is 15 residues. Germline assignment: CDR1 LNHDA and CDR2 SQIVND (reference sequence). Trimming took 0 bases from V and 6 from J, leaving 11 bases between them. In nucleotides, the CDR3 is TGTGCCAGTAGTATAGATCTAGGACAAGATGAAAAACTGTTTTTT. This sequence encodes CASSIDLGQDEKLFF.

The V and J genes are TRBV27 and TRBJ2-3, with 8 bases identical to TRBD2. Germline loops: CDR1 MNHEY, CDR2 SMNVEV (reference sequence). The ends lost 7 bases at V and 3 bases at J; junction bases unmatched: 6. This CDR3 contains 14 residues. CDR3: CASKLGGGTDTQYF. CDR3 bases: TGTGCCAGCAAACTCGGGGGGGGTACAGATACGCAGTATTTT.

V usage is TRBV9 and J usage is TRBJ1-5; D unclear. CDR3 length equals 16 residues. V was cut by 3 bases and J by 0 bases, with 13 bases left in between. Germline V gene sequence: CDR1 SGDLS, CDR2 YYNGEE. The CDR3, as DNA: TGTGCCAGCAGCGACAGACACGACTATAGCAATCAGCCCCAGCATTTT. The encoded protein is CASSDRHDYSNQPQHF.

The CDR3 sequence is CASSPRDSAYNEQFF. The CDR3 bases are TGTGCCAGCTCACCGCGGGACAGCGCTTACAATGAGCAGTTCTTC. The chain employs TRBV18 and TRBJ2-1, with a possible D match to TRBD1 (7 bases). The CDR3 sequence is 15 residues long. The germline CDR1 and CDR2 sequences are KGHSH and LQKENI. Trimming removed 3 bases from V and 4 bases from J, with 13 bases in between.

V and J are TRBV7-9 and TRBJ2-5, with a possible D match to TRBD1 (6 bases). From germline, CDR1 is SEHNR and CDR2 FQNEAQ (reference sequence). CDR3 length: 15 residues. V was pared by 4 bases and J by 5 bases, with 17 bases between. CDR3 loop: CASSSVGGRSETQYF. The CDR3, as DNA: TGTGCCAGCAGCTCAGTTGGGGGCCGAAGTGAGACCCAGTACTTC.

The table lists this clone with a few counts. V gene TRBV9 combines with J gene TRBJ2-1; D perhaps matches TRBD2 (6 bases). CDR1 is SGDLS and CDR2 is YYNGEE in the germline V gene. The V gene lost 3 bases and the J gene lost 4 bases, with 11 bases spanning the gap. This CDR3 has 14 residues. CDR3 DNA: TGTGCCAGCAGCGAGAGTCGGGAGTACAATGAGCAGTTCTTC. Its translation is CASSESREYNEQFF.

The chain is built from TRBV6-1 and TRBJ2-1, with 7 positions matching TRBD1. The V gene's germline CDR1 is MNHNS and CDR2 SASEGT. The trim removed 7 bases at V and 1 base at J, leaving 7 bases unmatched. This CDR3 is built from 15 residues. CDR3 region: CASTSQGESYNEQFF. The CDR3 DNA reads as TGTGCCAGCACCTCCCAGGGGGAATCCTACAATGAGCAGTTCTTC.

The chain has TRBV5-4 and TRBJ2-7; D uncertain. The CDR3 extends over 15 amino acids. The ends were cut back, 3 bases at V and 0 bases at J, with 13 bases in the middle. Germline V gene lookup returns CDR1 SGHNT and CDR2 YYREEE (reference sequence). Here the CDR3 reads CASSYTGSRSYEQYF. The CDR3 bases are TGTGCCAGCAGCTATACCGGGTCCCGCTCCTACGAGCAGTACTTC.

This sequence joins TRBV6-1 and TRBJ1-1; TRBD1 aligns across 8 bases. The CDR3 spans 13 residues. Germline assignment: CDR1 MNHNS and CDR2 SASEGT. V gave up 10 bases and J gave up 3 bases; unmatched junction bases: 7. The CDR3 sequence is CANRQGAHTEAFF. CDR3 sequence (DNA): TGTGCCAACCGGCAGGGGGCTCACACTGAAGCTTTCTTT.

The gene calls are TRBV2 and TRBJ1-1; a weak D match, TRBD1 (6 bases). This CDR3 is built from 13 residues. The V end was cut by 8 bases, the J end by 1 base, with 11 bases between. CDR1 is SNHLY, CDR2 FYNNEI, per germline. CDR3 in DNA: TGTGCCAGCCTCAGGGGCTCGAACACTGAAGCTTTCTTT. It yields the protein CASLRGSNTEAFF.

The chain has TRBV2 and TRBJ2-7, with 8 bases identical to TRBD1. V shed 7 bases and J 2 bases; nucleotides not matched to a gene: 10. The germline gives CDR1 SNHLY, CDR2 FYNNEI. This CDR3 is built from 15 residues. DNA of the CDR3: TGTGCCAGCATCATTGGGACAGGCAAAGCCTACGAGCAGTACTTC. It is translated as CASIIGTGKAYEQYF.

The J gene is TRBJ1-1, the V gene TRBV18; no definite D call. Germline V CDR1 and CDR2: KGHSH, LQKENI. This CDR3 contains 14 residues. V dropped 5 bases and J dropped 1 base, with 11 bases sitting between them. CDR3 DNA sequence: TGTGCCAGCTCAGTCGCGGGCAGGAACACTGAAGCTTTCTTT. Residues: CASSVAGRNTEAFF.